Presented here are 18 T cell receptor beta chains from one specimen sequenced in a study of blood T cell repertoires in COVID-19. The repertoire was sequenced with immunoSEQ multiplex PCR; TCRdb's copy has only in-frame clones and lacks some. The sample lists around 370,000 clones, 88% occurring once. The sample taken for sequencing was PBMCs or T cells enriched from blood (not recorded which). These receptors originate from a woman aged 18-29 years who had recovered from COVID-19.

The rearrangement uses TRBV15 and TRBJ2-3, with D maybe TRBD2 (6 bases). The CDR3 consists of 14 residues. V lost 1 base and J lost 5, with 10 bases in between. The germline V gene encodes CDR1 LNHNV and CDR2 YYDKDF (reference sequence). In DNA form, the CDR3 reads TGTGCCACCAGCAGAGCGGGGGTGGGAGATACGCAGTATTTT. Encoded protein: CATSRAGVGDTQYF.

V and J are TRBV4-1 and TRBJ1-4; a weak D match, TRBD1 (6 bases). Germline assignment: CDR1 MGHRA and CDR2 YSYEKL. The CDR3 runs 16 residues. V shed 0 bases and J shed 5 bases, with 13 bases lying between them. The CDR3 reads CASSQDGYRENEKLFF. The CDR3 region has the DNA TGCGCCAGCAGCCAAGATGGGTACAGGGAGAATGAAAAACTGTTTTTT.

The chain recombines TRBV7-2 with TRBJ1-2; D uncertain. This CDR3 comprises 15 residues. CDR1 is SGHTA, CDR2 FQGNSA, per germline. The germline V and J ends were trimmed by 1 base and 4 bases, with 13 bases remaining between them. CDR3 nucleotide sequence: TGTGCCAGCAGCTTAGGGCGGGGAATGGTCTATGGCTACACCTTC. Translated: CASSLGRGMVYGYTF.

CDR3 DNA sequence: TGTGCCAGCAGCCATGGTAGCGGGGGCTTCACAGATACGCAGTATTTT. Translation: CASSHGSGGFTDTQYF. The chain carries TRBV3-1 (or the pseudogene TRBV3-2) and TRBJ2-3; 9 positions agree with TRBD2. J was trimmed by 2 bases and V by 3 bases; bases with no gene match: 6. CDR1 is LGHDT and CDR2 is YNNKEL in the germline V gene (reference sequence). The CDR3 sequence is 16 residues long.

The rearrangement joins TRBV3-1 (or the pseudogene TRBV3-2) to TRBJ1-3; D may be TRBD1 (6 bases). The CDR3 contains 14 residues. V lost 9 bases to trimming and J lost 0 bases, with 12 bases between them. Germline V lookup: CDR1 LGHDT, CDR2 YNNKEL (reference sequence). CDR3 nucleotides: TGTGCCAGTTGGGACACCGCCTCTGGAAACACCATATATTTT. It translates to CASWDTASGNTIYF.

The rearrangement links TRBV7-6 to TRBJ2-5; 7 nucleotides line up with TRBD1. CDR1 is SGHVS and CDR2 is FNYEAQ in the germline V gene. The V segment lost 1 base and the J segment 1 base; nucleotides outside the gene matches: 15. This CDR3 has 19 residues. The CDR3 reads CASSLVGRGKVGRQETQYF. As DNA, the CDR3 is TGTGCCAGCAGCTTAGTGGGCAGGGGGAAGGTGGGCCGCCAAGAGACCCAGTACTTC.

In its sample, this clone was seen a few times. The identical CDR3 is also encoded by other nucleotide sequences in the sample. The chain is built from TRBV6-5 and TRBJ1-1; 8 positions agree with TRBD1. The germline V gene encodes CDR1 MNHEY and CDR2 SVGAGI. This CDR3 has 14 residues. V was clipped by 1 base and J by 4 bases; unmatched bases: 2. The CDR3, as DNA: TGTGCCAGCAGTTACTTACAGGGGGGCACTGAAGCTTTCTTT. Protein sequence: CASSYLQGGTEAFF.

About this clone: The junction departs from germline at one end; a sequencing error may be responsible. CDR3 DNA sequence: TGTGCCAGCACCTTGCGGGACTATGGCTACACCTTC. As protein: CASTLRDYGYTF. The rearrangement uses TRBV5-6 and TRBJ1-2; D unclear. CDR1 is SGHDT and CDR2 is YYEEEE in the germline V gene. CDR3 size: 12 residues.

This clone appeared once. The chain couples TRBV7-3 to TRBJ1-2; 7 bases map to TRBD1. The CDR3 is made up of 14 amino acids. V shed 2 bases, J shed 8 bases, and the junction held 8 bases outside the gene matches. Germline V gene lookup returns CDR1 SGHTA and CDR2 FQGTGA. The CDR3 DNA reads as TGTGCCAGCAGCTTAGACCGGACAGGCGTCGGCTACACCTTC. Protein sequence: CASSLDRTGVGYTF.

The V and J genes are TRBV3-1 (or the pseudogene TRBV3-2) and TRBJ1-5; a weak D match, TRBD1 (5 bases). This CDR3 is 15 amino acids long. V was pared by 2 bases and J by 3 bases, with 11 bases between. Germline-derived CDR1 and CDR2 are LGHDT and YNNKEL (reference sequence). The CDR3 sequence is CASSQREGPNQPQHF. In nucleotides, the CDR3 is TGTGCCAGCAGCCAACGGGAGGGGCCCAATCAGCCCCAGCATTTT.

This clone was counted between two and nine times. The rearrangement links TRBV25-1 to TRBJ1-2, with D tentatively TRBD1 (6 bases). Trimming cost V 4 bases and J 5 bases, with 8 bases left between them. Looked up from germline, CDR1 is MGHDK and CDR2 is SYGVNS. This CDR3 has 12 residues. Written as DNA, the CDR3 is TGTGCCAGCAGTGTCGGACAGTATGGCTACACCTTC. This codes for CASSVGQYGYTF.

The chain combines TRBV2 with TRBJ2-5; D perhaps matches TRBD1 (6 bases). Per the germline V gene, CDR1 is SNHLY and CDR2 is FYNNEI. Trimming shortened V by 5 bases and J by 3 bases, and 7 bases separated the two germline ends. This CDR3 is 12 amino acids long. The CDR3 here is CASSRTEETQYF. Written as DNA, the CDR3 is TGTGCCAGCAGTCGGACAGAAGAGACCCAGTACTTC. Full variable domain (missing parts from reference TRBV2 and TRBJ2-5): EPEVTQTPSHQVTQMGQEVILRCVPISNHLYFYWYRQILGQKVEFLVSFYNNEISEKSEIFDDQFSVERPDGSNFTLKIRSTKLEDSAMYFCASSRTEETQYFGPGTRLLVL.

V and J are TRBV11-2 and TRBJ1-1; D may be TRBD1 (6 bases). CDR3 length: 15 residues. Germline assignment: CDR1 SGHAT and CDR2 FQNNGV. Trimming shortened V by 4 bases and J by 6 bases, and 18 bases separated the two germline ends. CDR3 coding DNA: TGTGCCAGCAGCTACCGAGGGGGGGTTGCGGCTGAAGCTTTCTTT. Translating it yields CASSYRGGVAAEAFF.

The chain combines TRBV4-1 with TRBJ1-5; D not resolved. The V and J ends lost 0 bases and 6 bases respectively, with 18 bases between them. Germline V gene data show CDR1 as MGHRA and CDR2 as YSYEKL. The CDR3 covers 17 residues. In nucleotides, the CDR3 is TGCGCCAGCAGCCAAGACGGAGGGTCCTACCTTTCTCAGCCCCAGCATTTT. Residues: CASSQDGGSYLSQPQHF.

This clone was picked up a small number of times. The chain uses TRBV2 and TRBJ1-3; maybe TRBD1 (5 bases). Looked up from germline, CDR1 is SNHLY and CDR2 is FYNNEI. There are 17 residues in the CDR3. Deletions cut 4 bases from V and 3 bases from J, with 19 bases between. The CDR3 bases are TGTGCCAGCAGTGGGAGGCCGGGGGATAGTGTTGGAAACACCATATATTTT. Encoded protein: CASSGRPGDSVGNTIYF.

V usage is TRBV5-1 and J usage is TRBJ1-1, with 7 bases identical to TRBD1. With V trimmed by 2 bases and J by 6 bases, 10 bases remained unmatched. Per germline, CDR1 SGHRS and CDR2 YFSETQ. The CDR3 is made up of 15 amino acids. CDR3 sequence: CASSLTPGQTSEAFF. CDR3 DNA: TGCGCCAGCAGCTTAACCCCGGGACAGACGTCTGAAGCTTTCTTT.

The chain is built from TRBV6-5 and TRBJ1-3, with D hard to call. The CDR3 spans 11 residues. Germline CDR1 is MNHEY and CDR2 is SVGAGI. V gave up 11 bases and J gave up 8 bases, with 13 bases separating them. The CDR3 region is CAVGGRDTIYF. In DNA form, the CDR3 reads TGTGCCGTGGGAGGGCGAGACACCATATATTTT.

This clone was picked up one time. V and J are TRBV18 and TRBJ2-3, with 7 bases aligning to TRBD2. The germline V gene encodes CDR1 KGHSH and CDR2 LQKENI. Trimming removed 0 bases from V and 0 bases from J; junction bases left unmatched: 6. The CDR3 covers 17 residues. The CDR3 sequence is CASSPPTAGTSTDTQYF. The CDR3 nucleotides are TGTGCCAGCTCACCACCGACAGCGGGGACTAGCACAGATACGCAGTATTTT.